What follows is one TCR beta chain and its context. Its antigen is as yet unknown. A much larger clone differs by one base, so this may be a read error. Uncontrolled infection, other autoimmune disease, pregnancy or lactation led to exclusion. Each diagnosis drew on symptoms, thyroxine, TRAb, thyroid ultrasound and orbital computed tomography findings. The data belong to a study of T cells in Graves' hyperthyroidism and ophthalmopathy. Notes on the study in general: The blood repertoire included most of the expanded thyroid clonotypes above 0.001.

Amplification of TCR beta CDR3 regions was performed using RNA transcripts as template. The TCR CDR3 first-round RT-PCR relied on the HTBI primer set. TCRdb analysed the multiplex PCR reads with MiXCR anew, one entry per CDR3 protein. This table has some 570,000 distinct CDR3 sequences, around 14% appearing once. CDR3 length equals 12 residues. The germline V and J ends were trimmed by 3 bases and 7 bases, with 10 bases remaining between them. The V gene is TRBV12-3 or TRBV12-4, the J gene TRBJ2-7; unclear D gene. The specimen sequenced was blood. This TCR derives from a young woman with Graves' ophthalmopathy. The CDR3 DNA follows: TGTGCCAGCAGTTTCTCGGACGGGGAGCAGTACTTC. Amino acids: CASSFSDGEQYF.